This T cell receptor beta chain was documented in a study of T cells in Graves' hyperthyroidism and ophthalmopathy. RNA transcripts were the template for amplifying TCR beta CDR3 regions. When the TCR CDR3 underwent first-round RT-PCR, the HTBI primer set was used. TCRdb analysed the multiplex PCR reads with MiXCR anew, one entry per CDR3 protein. The table has around 480,000 distinct CDR3 sequences, 13% to 15% seen once. V lost 8 bases, J lost 9 bases, and 4 bases stayed unmatched. Germline loops: CDR1 SGHDN, CDR2 FVKESK. This CDR3 is 13 amino acids long. This clonotype was recorded many times. Sequencing was performed on blood. The receptor's source is a woman aged 18-29 years with Graves' hyperthyroidism. The V gene is TRBV14, the J gene TRBJ2-1, with 13 positions matching TRBD2. The CDR3 DNA reads TGTGCCAGCGGGACTAGCGGGACTAGTGAGCAGTTCTTC. Translated: CASGTSGTSEQFF.